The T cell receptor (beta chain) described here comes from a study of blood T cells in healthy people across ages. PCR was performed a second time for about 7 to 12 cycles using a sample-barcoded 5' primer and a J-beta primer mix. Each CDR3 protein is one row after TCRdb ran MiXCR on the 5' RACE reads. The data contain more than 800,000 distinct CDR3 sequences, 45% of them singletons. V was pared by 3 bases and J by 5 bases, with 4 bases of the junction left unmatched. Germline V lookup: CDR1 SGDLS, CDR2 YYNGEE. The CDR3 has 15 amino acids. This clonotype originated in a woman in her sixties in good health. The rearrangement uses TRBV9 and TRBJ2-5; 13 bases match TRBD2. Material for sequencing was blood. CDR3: CASSATSGRSETQYF. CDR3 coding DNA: TGTGCCAGCAGCGCGACTAGCGGGAGGTCGGAGACCCAGTACTTC.